Listed below are T cell receptor beta chains from one sample, sequenced in a study of T cells after yellow fever vaccination. TCRdb passed the 5' RACE reads through MiXCR, listing each CDR3 protein once. This sample yields a few hundred thousand distinct CDR3 sequences, of which around a tenth are seen a single time; roughly 18% belongs to the top ten. The source material was PBMCs, sampled on the day of the first yellow fever vaccination. The receptor source for this set is a man between 18 and 29 years old who received the YFV17D yellow fever vaccine. The CDR3 runs from the conserved cysteine through the conserved F or W. The D gene is left open where the match is weak. Clone size is stated in some rows and not others, as once, few, many or a class when expanded.

D: NA
length: 15
size: NA
J: TRBJ1-2
V: TRBV11-2
CDR3: CASSLDPGSNYGYTF
DNA: TGTGCCAGCAGCTTAGATCCAGGGTCTAACTATGGCTACACCTTC

D: NA
length: 13
size: few
J: TRBJ1-2
V: TRBV12-3/TRBV12-4
CDR3: CASSLKGFGGYTF
DNA: TGTGCCAGCAGTTTAAAGGGATTTGGCGGCTACACCTTC

D: NA
length: 13
size: many
J: TRBJ1-2
V: TRBV6-5
CDR3: CASSSTGDRGYTF
DNA: TGTGCCAGCAGTTCCACCGGGGACCGCGGCTACACCTTC

D: NA
length: 14
size: NA
J: TRBJ1-4
V: TRBV20-1
CDR3: CSARSDSYNEKLFF
DNA: TGCAGTGCTAGGTCGGACAGCTATAATGAAAAACTGTTTTTT

D: NA
length: 17
size: NA
J: TRBJ2-7
V: TRBV4-1
CDR3: CASSQEYVPGASYEQYF
DNA: TGCGCCAGCAGCCAAGAGTACGTCCCGGGCGCCTCCTACGAGCAGTACTTC

D: TRBD1
length: 19
size: few
J: TRBJ2-2
V: TRBV27
CDR3: CASSLSRLTGTGVNGELFF
DNA: TGTGCCAGCAGTTTATCCCGACTCACCGGGACAGGGGTAAACGGGGAGCTGTTTTTT

D: NA
length: 13
size: few
J: TRBJ2-5
V: TRBV7-2
CDR3: CASSWKYQETQYF
DNA: TGTGCCAGCAGCTGGAAGTACCAAGAGACCCAGTACTTC

D: NA
length: 14
size: NA
J: TRBJ1-5
V: TRBV20-1
CDR3: CSAGRGGGNQPQHF
DNA: TGCAGTGCTGGACGAGGGGGGGGCAATCAGCCCCAGCATTTT

D: NA
length: 18
size: few
J: TRBJ1-5
V: TRBV11-2
CDR3: CASSRPWRSPKSNQPQHF
DNA: TGTGCCAGCAGCCGCCCATGGCGGTCGCCCAAGAGCAATCAGCCCCAGCATTTT

D: TRBD1
length: 16
size: few
J: TRBJ2-7
V: TRBV7-9
CDR3: CASSRGQGGDLYEQYF
DNA: TGTGCCAGCAGCCGGGGACAGGGGGGAGACCTTTACGAGCAGTACTTC

D: TRBD1
length: 13
size: NA
J: TRBJ1-5
V: TRBV12-3/TRBV12-4
CDR3: CASVTGGNQPQHF
DNA: TGTGCCAGCGTCACAGGGGGCAATCAGCCCCAGCATTTT

D: NA
length: 19
size: few
J: TRBJ2-5
V: TRBV4-3
CDR3: CASSQDVVSRDAYQETQYF
DNA: TGCGCCAGCAGCCAAGACGTCGTGTCGCGGGACGCGTACCAAGAGACCCAGTACTTC

D: NA
length: 14
size: few
J: TRBJ2-5
V: TRBV5-1
CDR3: CASSGGLGAETQYF
DNA: TGCGCCAGCAGCGGGGGGTTGGGGGCAGAGACCCAGTACTTC

D: NA
length: 16
size: few
J: TRBJ2-5
V: TRBV7-9
CDR3: CASSLPAVGVLWTQYF
DNA: TGTGCCAGCAGCTTACCGGCGGTAGGAGTTTTGTGGACCCAGTACTTC

D: NA
length: 21
size: many
J: TRBJ2-5
V: TRBV4-1
CDR3: CASSQEYGYSVWGRDIETQYF
DNA: TGCGCCAGCAGCCAAGAATATGGGTATTCCGTCTGGGGTCGGGACATAGAGACCCAGTACTTC

D: TRBD1
length: 13
size: few
J: TRBJ1-1
V: TRBV20-1
CDR3: CSARGRTDTEAFF
DNA: TGCAGTGCCAGGGGGCGCACGGACACTGAAGCTTTCTTT

D: TRBD2
length: 15
size: many
J: TRBJ2-1
V: TRBV29-1
CDR3: CSGILGTSGIYEQFF
DNA: TGCAGCGGGATACTCGGGACTAGCGGGATATATGAGCAGTTCTTC

D: NA
length: 15
size: few
J: TRBJ2-5
V: TRBV5-6
CDR3: CASSSTIAGGETQYF
DNA: TGTGCCAGCAGCTCTACAATAGCAGGGGGGGAGACCCAGTACTTC

D: NA
length: 13
size: NA
J: TRBJ2-1
V: TRBV5-6
CDR3: CASSSGPVYEQFF
DNA: TGTGCCAGCAGCTCCGGTCCGGTATATGAGCAGTTCTTC

D: TRBD1
length: 18
size: many
J: TRBJ2-1
V: TRBV5-1
CDR3: CASSLGRTGESLGHEQFF
DNA: TGCGCCAGCAGCTTGGGGAGGACAGGGGAAAGTTTGGGACATGAGCAGTTCTTC

D: TRBD1
length: 13
size: many
J: TRBJ1-1
V: TRBV28
CDR3: CASSRGPNTEAFF
DNA: TGTGCCAGCTCCAGGGGGCCGAACACTGAAGCTTTCTTT

D: NA
length: 14
size: NA
J: TRBJ2-1
V: TRBV6-2/TRBV6-3
CDR3: CASSWDGLYNEQFF
DNA: TGTGCCAGCAGTTGGGACGGGCTCTACAATGAGCAGTTCTTC

D: NA
length: 11
size: few
J: TRBJ1-2
V: TRBV30
CDR3: CAWGKYHGYTF
DNA: TGTGCCTGGGGGAAATACCATGGCTACACCTTC

D: NA
length: 17
size: few
J: TRBJ2-6
V: TRBV7-3
CDR3: CASSPFSGTSTANVLTF
DNA: TGTGCCAGCAGCCCTTTTTCCGGGACAAGTACGGCCAACGTCCTGACTTTC

D: NA
length: 13
size: NA
J: TRBJ2-5
V: TRBV7-2
CDR3: CASSLPDQETQYF
DNA: TGTGCCAGCAGCTTACCGGACCAAGAGACCCAGTACTTC

D: TRBD2
length: 16
size: few
J: TRBJ2-3
V: TRBV6-5
CDR3: CASSSSASGSTDTQYF
DNA: TGTGCCAGCAGTTCTTCTGCTAGCGGAAGCACAGATACGCAGTATTTT

D: NA
length: 14
size: NA
J: TRBJ2-1
V: TRBV14
CDR3: CASRRGGSYNEQFF
DNA: TGTGCCAGCAGACGCGGTGGCTCCTACAATGAGCAGTTCTTC

D: NA
length: 15
size: few
J: TRBJ1-1
V: TRBV6-1
CDR3: CASSDPGHMNTEAFF
DNA: TGTGCCAGCAGTGACCCGGGACACATGAACACTGAAGCTTTCTTT

D: NA
length: 15
size: NA
J: TRBJ1-1
V: TRBV20-1
CDR3: CSARDYQGRNTEAFF
DNA: TGCAGTGCTAGAGATTACCAGGGGCGGAACACTGAAGCTTTCTTT

D: TRBD1
length: 14
size: many
J: TRBJ2-5
V: TRBV20-1
CDR3: CSARGTERLETQYF
DNA: TGCAGTGCTAGGGGGACAGAGAGATTGGAGACCCAGTACTTC

D: NA
length: 13
size: NA
J: TRBJ2-4
V: TRBV7-2
CDR3: CASSLALRVSQYF
DNA: TGTGCCAGCAGCTTAGCGCTCCGGGTCTCCCAGTACTTC

D: NA
length: 13
size: NA
J: TRBJ1-1
V: TRBV6-1
CDR3: CATIAYGNTEAFF
DNA: TGTGCCACCATTGCCTACGGGAACACTGAAGCTTTCTTT

D: NA
length: 15
size: few
J: TRBJ2-3
V: TRBV5-1
CDR3: CASTGSVTSTDTQYF
DNA: TGCGCCAGCACCGGTAGCGTAACTAGCACAGATACGCAGTATTTT

D: TRBD1
length: 14
size: NA
J: TRBJ2-5
V: TRBV7-2
CDR3: CASSLDRLQETQYF
DNA: TGTGCCAGCAGCTTGGACAGGCTCCAAGAGACCCAGTACTTC

D: NA
length: 16
size: NA
J: TRBJ1-3
V: TRBV4-1
CDR3: CASSQDPGETGDTIYF
DNA: TGCGCCAGCAGCCAAGATCCGGGGGAGACTGGGGACACCATATATTTT

D: TRBD2
length: 16
size: NA
J: TRBJ2-1
V: TRBV4-2
CDR3: CASSQVRSGGHNEQFF
DNA: TGTGCCAGCAGCCAAGTCCGCAGCGGGGGGCACAATGAGCAGTTCTTC

D: NA
length: 13
size: once
J: TRBJ2-2
V: TRBV15
CDR3: CATSRDGPGELFF
DNA: TGTGCCACCAGCAGAGACGGTCCCGGGGAGCTGTTTTTT

D: NA
length: 18
size: few
J: TRBJ2-5
V: TRBV6-5
CDR3: CAISHSGNSTSIQETQYF
DNA: TGTGCCATCAGTCACTCGGGTAACAGCACCTCTATCCAAGAGACCCAGTACTTC

D: NA
length: 13
size: NA
J: TRBJ1-5
V: TRBV12-3/TRBV12-4
CDR3: CASSDREYQPQHF
DNA: TGTGCCAGCAGTGACCGGGAGTATCAGCCCCAGCATTTT

D: TRBD1
length: 15
size: many
J: TRBJ1-1
V: TRBV20-1
CDR3: CSAREGDSWGTEAFF
DNA: TGCAGTGCTAGAGAGGGGGACAGCTGGGGCACTGAAGCTTTCTTT

D: NA
length: 15
size: few
J: TRBJ2-3
V: TRBV6-2/TRBV6-3
CDR3: CASSYYSGTTDTQYF
DNA: TGTGCCAGCAGTTACTACTCAGGGACCACAGATACGCAGTATTTT

D: NA
length: 15
size: many
J: TRBJ2-1
V: TRBV5-1
CDR3: CASSLSGASYNEQFF
DNA: TGCGCCAGCAGCTTGAGTGGGGCCTCCTACAATGAGCAGTTCTTC

D: TRBD1
length: 15
size: NA
J: TRBJ2-3
V: TRBV4-2
CDR3: CASSQIQGGEDTQYF
DNA: TGTGCCAGCAGCCAAATACAGGGGGGCGAAGATACGCAGTATTTT

D: NA
length: 15
size: few
J: TRBJ2-1
V: TRBV6-5
CDR3: CASSYGGAMSNEQFF
DNA: TGTGCCAGCAGTTACGGGGGGGCGATGTCCAATGAGCAGTTCTTC

D: NA
length: 14
size: many
J: TRBJ2-5
V: TRBV5-1
CDR3: CASSLEVGRGTQYF
DNA: TGCGCCAGCAGCTTGGAAGTGGGGCGGGGGACCCAGTACTTC

D: NA
length: 11
size: NA
J: TRBJ1-1
V: TRBV29-1
CDR3: CSGRQSTEAFF
DNA: TGCAGCGGACGACAGAGCACTGAAGCTTTCTTT

D: TRBD1
length: 14
size: few
J: TRBJ1-6
V: TRBV7-2
CDR3: CASSRQTGDSPLHF
DNA: TGTGCCAGCAGCCGGCAAACAGGGGATTCACCCCTCCACTTT